This T cell receptor beta chain stems from a study of cytomegalovirus exposure and HLA in healthy donors. Whole-study findings and limits: Analysis was carried out at a later point, and it linked a missense DCLRE1C variant to TCR beta V- and J-gene trimming. Previously analyzed data showed that most TCR beta V segments were productive at a frequency of about 90% or about 30%. For most TCR sequences rarity was the rule, although some public TCRs occurred in many donors.

The CDR3 runs 12 residues. V was clipped by 3 bases and J by 4 bases, with 6 bases between them. In germline, CDR1 is LNHDA, CDR2 SQIVND (reference sequence). Notes on this clone: Its antigen is currently unknown.

Researchers ran the PCR with 60 Vbeta and 13 Jbeta primers. Source study methods: There were around 80 million unique TCR beta chains by a later count, and some 12 million of them were shared. The repertoire was sequenced with immunoSEQ multiplex PCR; TCRdb's copy has only in-frame clones and lacks some. The V and J calls and clone size are taken from that table; D and trimming were inferred from the DNA. The sample includes roughly 160,000 clones, about 71% of them seen just once. The origin of this receptor is a woman in her 30s in good health and CMV-seronegative. The chain recombines TRBV19 with TRBJ1-2; a weak D match, TRBD1 (5 bases). Material for sequencing was PBMCs. The CDR3 region is CASSIRAYGYTF. CDR3 sequence (DNA): TGTGCCAGTAGTATCAGGGCCTATGGCTACACCTTC.